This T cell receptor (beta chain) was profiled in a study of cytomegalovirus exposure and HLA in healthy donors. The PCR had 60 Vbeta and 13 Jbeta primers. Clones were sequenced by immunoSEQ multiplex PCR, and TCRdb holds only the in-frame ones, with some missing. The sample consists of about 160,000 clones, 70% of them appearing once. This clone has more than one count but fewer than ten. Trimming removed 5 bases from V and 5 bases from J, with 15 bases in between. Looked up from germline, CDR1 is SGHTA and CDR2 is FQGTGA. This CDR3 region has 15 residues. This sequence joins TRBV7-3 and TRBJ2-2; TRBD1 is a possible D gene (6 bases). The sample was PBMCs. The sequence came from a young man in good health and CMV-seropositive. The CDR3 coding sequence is TGTGCCAGCAGCCCCTACAGGGTAGGGACCGGGGAGCTGTTTTTT. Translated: CASSPYRVGTGELFF.